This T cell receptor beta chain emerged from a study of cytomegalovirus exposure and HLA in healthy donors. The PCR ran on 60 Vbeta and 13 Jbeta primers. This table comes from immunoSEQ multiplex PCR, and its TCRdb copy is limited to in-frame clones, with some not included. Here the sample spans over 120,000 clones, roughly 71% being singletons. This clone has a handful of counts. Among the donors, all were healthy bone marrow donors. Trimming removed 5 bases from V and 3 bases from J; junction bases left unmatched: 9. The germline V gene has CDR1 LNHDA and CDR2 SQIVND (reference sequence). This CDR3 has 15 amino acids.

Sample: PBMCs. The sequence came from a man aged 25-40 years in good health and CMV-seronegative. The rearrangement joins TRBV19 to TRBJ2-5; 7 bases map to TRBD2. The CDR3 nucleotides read TGTGCCAGTAGTCCCCGGGGCCTAGCGGAAGAGACCCAGTACTTC. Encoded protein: CASSPRGLAEETQYF. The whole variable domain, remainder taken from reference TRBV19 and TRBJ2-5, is DGGITQSPKYLFRKEGQNVTLSCEQNLNHDAMYWYRQDPGQGLRLIYYSQIVNDFQKGDIAEGYSVSREKKESFPLTVTSAQKNPTAFYLCASSPRGLAEETQYFGPGTRLLVL.